The next 22 T cell receptor delta chains were all read from a single sample in a study of delta chains in infants with herpesvirus infections. PBMC RNA was reverse transcribed using gamma-chain- and delta-chain-specific primers. TCRdb reanalysed the RT-PCR reads with CATT. The sample records around 680 delta-chain clones, 12% being singletons. The source material was peripheral blood, sampled at time point 2 of longitudinal follow-up. The receptors were gathered from a human donor who was a Ugandan infant, either HIV-exposed or HIV-unexposed (not recorded which).

This clone was picked up a small number of times. It differs at one base from a far larger clone, so likely a read error. The chain joins TRDV1 to TRDJ2, with D possibly being TRDD3 (5 bases). The CDR3 loop spans 17 amino acids. The germline V gene encodes CDR1 TSWWSYY and CDR2 QGS. For the CDR3, the DNA is TGTTCTCTTGGGGAATCCGCCTCCCTCCCCTTGACAGCACAACTCTTCTTT. Translation: CSLGESASLPLTAQLFF.

This clone is medium-sized by share. The chain couples TRAV38-2/DV8 to TRDJ1, with TRDD3 as a possible D gene (6 bases). This CDR3 has 18 residues. Trimming removed 4 bases from V and 4 bases from J, with 26 bases in between. Germline assignment: CDR1 TSESDYY and CDR2 QEAYKQQN. The CDR3 nucleotides are TGTGCTTATAGGGGAGGTTGGGGGCTTAAGGATGTTGTCGATAAACTCATCTTT. It is translated as CAYRGGWGLKDVVDKLIF.

The V gene is TRDV1, the J gene TRDJ1; 9 nucleotides match TRDD2. Per the germline V gene, CDR1 is TSWWSYY and CDR2 is QGS. J was trimmed by 3 bases and V by 1 base; bases with no gene match: 27. This CDR3 is built from 23 residues. The DNA for the CDR3 is TGTGCTCTTGGGGAACCCGGGAAAGGCCTTCCTACGGATGCTGGGGGGAACGCCGATAAACTCATCTTT. Its protein is CALGEPGKGLPTDAGGNADKLIF.

Details on this clone: This clone may be a read error of a much larger clone one base away. Different DNA sequences within this sample yield the same CDR3. Here the V gene is TRDV2, but the J gene went uncalled; the listed D gene, TRDD3, was not tested against the DNA. The CDR3 loop spans 13 amino acids. Per germline, CDR1 GEAIGNYY and CDR2 EKD. As DNA, the CDR3 is TGTGCCTGTGACATACTGGGGGACGATAAACTTATCTTT. It translates to CACDILGDDKLIF.

This clone was counted a few times. A much larger clone lies a single base off, so this may be a read error. Other DNA sequences in this specimen translate into the identical CDR3. The V gene is TRDV1, the J gene TRDJ1; possible D gene TRDD3, 6 bases. The germline CDR1 and CDR2 sequences are TSWWSYY and QGS. CDR3 length equals 20 residues. V lost 9 bases and J lost 0, with 32 bases in between. In DNA form, the CDR3 reads TGTGCTCTCCTAATACGTACTGGGTGTATGGTTGGGACCTACACCGATAAACTCATCTTT. This codes for CALLIRTGCMVGTYTDKLIF.

By share of the sample, this clone is large. The chain employs TRDV1 and TRDJ1, with D hard to call. Germline loops: CDR1 TSWWSYY, CDR2 QGS. The CDR3 has 14 residues. The V and J ends lost 1 base and 0 bases respectively, with 6 bases between them. CDR3 residues: CALGEHVHTDKLIF. The CDR3 DNA reads TGTGCTCTTGGGGAACATGTTCACACCGATAAACTCATCTTT.

This clone was seen only a few times. A far larger clone is only one base removed, so a read error is likely. The chain combines TRDV1 with TRDJ1; 11 bases are shared with TRDD3. The CDR3 extends over 20 amino acids. The trim removed 1 base at V and 7 bases at J, leaving 20 bases unmatched. The germline gives CDR1 TSWWSYY, CDR2 QGS. The CDR3, as DNA: TGTGCTCTTGGGGAACACCCGATTTCCTACGTGGGGGATACGGGACGTAAACTCATCTTT. It encodes CALGEHPISYVGDTGRKLIF.

This clone was seen more than once but under ten times. A much larger clone differs from this one at a single base, so this may be a read error. Other DNA sequences within the sample encode an identical CDR3. The rearrangement links TRDV3 to TRDJ1; the match to TRDD3 covers 10 bases. The CDR3 has 17 residues. Germline-derived CDR1 and CDR2 are TVYSNPD and GDNSRS (reference sequence). Germline trimming cut 5 bases from V and 9 bases from J; bases unmatched to any gene: 24. CDR3 DNA: TGTGCCCCCCCCGGGGACTATCGCGTACTGGGGGATGGAGAACTCATCTTT. This translates into CAPPGDYRVLGDGELIF.

This clone counts as large (0.1 to 1%). The chain recombines TRDV2 with TRDJ1; no clear D. This CDR3 contains 16 residues. Trimming pared 0 bases from V and 0 bases from J, leaving 13 bases between. Germline CDR1 and CDR2: GEAIGNYY and EKD. CDR3 residues: CACDTVTDCYTDKLIF. The CDR3 DNA reads as TGTGCCTGTGACACCGTCACGGACTGTTACACCGATAAACTCATCTTT.

This clone is labeled large. This chain connects TRDV1 to TRDJ1, with 12 nucleotides matching TRDD3. Germline CDR1 reads TSWWSYY; CDR2 reads QGS. The CDR3 has 24 residues. The ends lost 0 bases at V and 1 base at J; junction bases unmatched: 24. CDR3 nucleotides: TGTGCTCTTGGGGAACTAACCTGTACTGGGGGATACACGTGGAAGGCGTGTAGCACCGATAAACTCATCTTT. Protein product: CALGELTCTGGYTWKACSTDKLIF.

In this sample, this clone is large. J is TRDJ1 and V is TRDV1; no clear D gene. The CDR3 loop spans 21 amino acids. Per the germline V gene, CDR1 is TSWWSYY and CDR2 is QGS. Trimming stripped 0 bases from V and 2 bases from J, with 28 bases between. As DNA, the CDR3 is TGTGCTCTTGGGGAACTTGATCTTCGAGGACTGACTAAGAGGAAGACCGATAAACTCATCTTT. Protein: CALGELDLRGLTKRKTDKLIF.

To note about this clone: A read error may explain this, as a much larger clone is one base away. The chain links TRDV1 to TRDJ1; 11 bases match TRDD3. In germline, CDR1 is TSWWSYY, CDR2 QGS. The CDR3 length is 21 residues. The CDR3 DNA reads as TGTGCTCTTGGGGAAACTCTCAGTCCGTCCTACCTTGGGGGATACGCCGATAAACGCATCTTT. As protein: CALGETLSPSYLGGYADKRIF.

The chain employs TRAV14/DV4 and TRDJ1; tentatively, D is TRDD3 (6 bases). The CDR3 runs to 22 residues. The germline V and J ends were trimmed by 1 base and 2 bases, with 32 bases remaining between them. Germline CDR1 TSDPSYG, CDR2 QGSYDQQN (reference sequence). The CDR3 loop reads CAMREVAYEKVGGDLGTDKLIF. As DNA, the CDR3 is TGTGCAATGAGAGAGGTCGCCTACGAGAAGGTGGGGGGTGACCTGGGGACCGATAAACTCATCTTT.

This sequence joins TRDV2 and TRDJ3, with TRDD3 identical over 8 bases. V lost 0 bases and J lost 0; bases outside the gene matches: 9. The CDR3 totals 20 residues. From germline, CDR1 is GEAIGNYY and CDR2 EKD. This CDR3 is CACDTVWGMRSSWDTRQMFF. The CDR3 region has the DNA TGTGCCTGTGACACCGTTTGGGGGATGCGTAGCTCCTGGGACACCCGACAGATGTTTTTC.

By proportion, this clone is large. The chain couples TRDV1 to TRDJ1; D perhaps matches TRDD2 (5 bases). Trimming shortened V by 5 bases and J by 0 bases, and 16 bases separated the two germline ends. The CDR3 is made up of 16 amino acids. Germline-derived CDR1 and CDR2 are TSWWSYY and QGS. In nucleotides, the CDR3 is TGTGCTCTTGGGTCGCCTTCTTACCCTTACACCGATAAACTCATCTTT. This codes for CALGSPSYPYTDKLIF.

The sample holds a few counts of this clone. This may be a read error: a much more frequent sequence differs by one nucleotide. The chain couples TRDV2 to TRDJ3, with TRDD3 as a possible D gene (6 bases). Germline V CDR1 and CDR2: GEAIGNYY, EKD. The CDR3 has 18 residues. The DNA for the CDR3 is TGTGCCTGTGACACCTGGGGGCCATACACCTGGGACACCCGACAGAGGTTTTTC. The encoded protein is CACDTWGPYTWDTRQRFF.

Comment on this clone: With a far larger clone one base away, a read error is the likely cause. TRDV1 is the V gene, and the J gene was not called; the table's D gene call, TRDD3, was not cross checked with the DNA. The CDR3 runs 16 residues. In germline, CDR1 is TSWWSYY, CDR2 QGS. CDR3 residues: CALGGPPYPSNDKRIF. The CDR3, as DNA: TGTGCTCTTGGGGGCCCCCCTTACCCCTCGAACGATAAACGCATCTTT.

This clone has more than one count but fewer than ten. This clone may be a read error of a much larger clone one base away. The chain couples TRDV1 to TRDJ1; 8 bases fit TRDD3. The CDR3 is 25 amino acids. CDR1 is TSWWSYY, CDR2 QGS, per germline. DNA of the CDR3: TGTGCTCTTGGGCCACCGGGCTTCCCCACCTTACTGGGGGTGACAAAGGCTCCTTTCACCGGTAAACTCATCTTT. It is translated as CALGPPGFPTLLGVTKAPFTGKLIF.

This clone was detected a few times. It is likely a read error: a sequence one base away is far more abundant. The V call is TRDV1, the J call TRDJ1, with TRDD3 matching 12 bases. The CDR3 has 17 amino acids. Germline CDR1 is TSWWSYY and CDR2 is QGS. CDR3 loop: CAPGELLWGIRPDKLIF. For the CDR3, the DNA is TGTGCTCCTGGGGAACTGCTCTGGGGGATACGGCCGGATAAACTCATCTTT.

This clone has a handful of counts. This likely stems from a read error, as it lies one base from a far larger clone. The V and J genes are TRDV1 and TRDJ1, with D possibly TRDD2 on 6 matching bases. The CDR3 has 18 residues. The germline V and J ends were trimmed by 1 base and 3 bases, with 21 bases remaining between them. From germline, CDR1 is TSWWSYY and CDR2 QGS. The CDR3 nucleotides are TGTGCTCTTGGGGAACCGATGGTCCTACTAAGCGGGTCCGATAAACTCATCTTT. Its translation: CALGEPMVLLSGSDKLIF.

This clone ranks as medium-sized (0.01 to 0.1%). The chain is built from TRDV1 and TRDJ2; 11 nucleotides match TRDD3. Per the germline V gene, CDR1 is TSWWSYY and CDR2 is QGS. Trimming at V came to 0 bases and at J to 5 bases, leaving 14 bases not matched to a gene. The CDR3 extends over 20 amino acids. CDR3 amino acids: CALGELGHNYWGIKTAQLFF. The CDR3 DNA follows: TGTGCTCTTGGGGAACTAGGGCACAACTACTGGGGGATAAAAACAGCACAACTCTTCTTT.

By share, this clone counts as large (0.1 to 1%). CDR3 nucleotide sequence: TGTGCCTGTGACCCGGCTGGGGACCCCTGGGACACCCGACAGATGTTTTTC. Its protein is CACDPAGDPWDTRQMFF. The chain uses TRDV2 and TRDJ3; TRDD3 is a possible D gene (6 bases). The germline V and J ends were trimmed by 3 bases and 2 bases, with 13 bases remaining between them. The CDR3 consists of 17 residues. Germline CDR1 is GEAIGNYY and CDR2 is EKD.